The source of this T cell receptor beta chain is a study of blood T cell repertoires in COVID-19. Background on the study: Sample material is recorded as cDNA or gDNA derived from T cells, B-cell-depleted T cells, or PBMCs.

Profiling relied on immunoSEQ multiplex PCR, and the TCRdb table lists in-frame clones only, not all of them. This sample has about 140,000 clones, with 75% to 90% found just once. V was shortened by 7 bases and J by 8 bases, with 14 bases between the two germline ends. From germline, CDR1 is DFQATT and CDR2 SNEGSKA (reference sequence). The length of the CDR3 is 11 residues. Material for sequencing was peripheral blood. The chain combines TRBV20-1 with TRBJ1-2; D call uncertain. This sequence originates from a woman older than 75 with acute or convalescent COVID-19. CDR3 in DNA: TGCAGTGGGTCCGACCCGGAGGGCTACACCTTC. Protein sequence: CSGSDPEGYTF.